A selection of T cell receptor beta chains follows, all from one sample in a study of shared clonotypes between healthy human individuals. Sequenced by immunoSEQ multiplex PCR; TCRdb stores in-frame clones only, minus some. Of about 870,000 clones detected, around 93% appear once; the ten largest clones hold 24%. The sequenced sample consisted of naive CD8+ T cells sorted from blood. These receptors originate from a man aged 25-40 years in good health. CDR3s include the opening cysteine and the closing phenylalanine or tryptophan. The D gene is left open where the match is weak. The size of a clone is reported for some rows only, either as once, few or many, or as a class for expanded clones.

TRBD2 . TRBJ2-2 TRBV4-1 CASSQETSGSVGELFF TGCGCCAGCAGCCAAGAAACTAGCGGGAGTGTCGGGGAGCTGTTTTTT
. . TRBJ2-3 TRBV7-9 CASSEERATDTQYF TGTGCCAGCAGCGAGGAGCGGGCCACAGATACGCAGTATTTT
. once TRBJ2-7 TRBV19 CASSISYRAYEQYF TGTGCCAGTAGTATAAGCTACAGGGCCTACGAGCAGTACTTC
. . TRBJ2-7 TRBV7-2 CASSPTTHQSSYEQYF TGTGCCAGCAGCCCGACGACGCATCAGAGCTCCTACGAGCAGTACTTC
. . TRBJ2-3 TRBV5-4 CASSLVPSTDTQYF TGTGCCAGCAGCTTGGTTCCCAGCACAGATACGCAGTATTTT
TRBD1 once TRBJ2-1 TRBV27 CASSSEHGTVYEQFF TGTGCCAGCAGTTCAGAACACGGGACAGTATATGAGCAGTTCTTC
TRBD1 . TRBJ2-5 TRBV27 CASSSGTGLLTQYF TGTGCCAGCAGTTCCGGGACAGGGCTGTTGACCCAGTACTTC
TRBD2 . TRBJ2-1 TRBV11-3 CASSDRTSGDNEQFF TGTGCCAGCAGCGATAGGACTAGCGGGGACAATGAGCAGTTCTTC
TRBD1 once TRBJ2-2 TRBV11-2 CASSRPRQGPNTGELFF TGTGCCAGCAGCCGACCCAGACAGGGCCCGAACACCGGGGAGCTGTTTTTT
. . TRBJ2-1 TRBV19 CASSITRYNEQFF TGTGCCAGTAGTATAACCAGATACAATGAGCAGTTCTTC